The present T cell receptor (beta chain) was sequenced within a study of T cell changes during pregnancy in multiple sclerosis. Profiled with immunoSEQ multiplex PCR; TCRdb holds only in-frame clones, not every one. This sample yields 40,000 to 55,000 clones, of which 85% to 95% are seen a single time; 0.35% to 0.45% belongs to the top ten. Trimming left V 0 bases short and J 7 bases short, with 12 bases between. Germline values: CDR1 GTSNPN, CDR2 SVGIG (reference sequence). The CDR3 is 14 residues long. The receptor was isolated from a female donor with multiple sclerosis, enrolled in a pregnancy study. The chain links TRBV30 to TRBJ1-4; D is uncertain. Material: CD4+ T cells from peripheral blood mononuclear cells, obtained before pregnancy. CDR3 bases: TGTGCCTGGAGTGTAATGGGCAGACGTGAAAAACTGTTTTTT. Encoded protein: CAWSVMGRREKLFF.